This T cell receptor beta chain was captured in a study of CDR3 diversity in severe acne. Germline V gene lookup returns CDR1 DFQATT and CDR2 SNEGSKA (reference sequence). The CDR3 covers 13 residues. After removal of 3 bases from V and 9 bases from J, the junction contained 5 bases not matched to a gene. This clonotype occurred many times. TCRdb itself ran the PCR reads through MiXCR, one entry per CDR3 protein. The table lists over 70,000 distinct CDR3 sequences, 45% to 55% of them singletons, with 13% to 15% in the top ten. V is TRBV20-1 and J is TRBJ1-6; 7 bases match TRBD1. The sequence was collected from a male donor in good health, without acne. The sample consisted of blood. The CDR3 region is CSASGQAGSPLHF. The CDR3 DNA sequence: TGCAGTGCTAGCGGACAGGCGGGTTCACCCCTCCACTTT.